The T cell receptor delta chain described here comes from a study of γδ T cells in repeated Plasmodium falciparum infection. TCRdb re-identified clones in the multiplex PCR reads via CATT. The data hold roughly 86,000 delta-chain clones, with 1.4% observed a single time. This clone was picked up many times. The protein held in TCRdb is that of a much larger clone and does not match this DNA's translation at residue 5, likely because of a read error; the protein shown is translated from the DNA. Bulk repertoires came from Vgamma9/Vdelta2+ or Vdelta2-negative gammadelta T cells flow-sorted from PBMC. With 3 bases removed from V and 0 bases from J, the gap between germline ends came to 22 bases. There are 18 residues in the CDR3. Germline V gene lookup returns CDR1 GEAIGNYY and CDR2 EKD.

The receptor comes from a pool of human donors (malaria-infected and uninfected, not separated). The chain is built from TRDV2 and TRDJ1; the D is unclear. The sample comprised gamma-delta T cells from blood. The CDR3 protein is CACDPIAGSMGNTDKLIF. The CDR3 DNA reads TGTGCCTGTGACCCGATAGCCGGCTCAATGGGAAACACCGATAAACTCATCTTT.